This paragraph reports one T cell receptor (beta chain). Its matching antigen is unknown. This CDR3 has 16 amino acids. Looked up from germline, CDR1 is SGHTA and CDR2 is FQGNSA. With V trimmed by 6 bases and J by 6 bases, 7 bases remained unmatched. This specimen belongs to a study of OX40 agonist ivuxolimab in advanced cancers. About the study: While on treatment, patients had intravenous ivuxolimab at 0.01 to 10 mg/kg every 2 weeks.

Points from the study as a whole: With doses of 0.1-3.0 mg/kg, partial responders showed among the lowest clonal expansion.

TCRdb's table, derived via immunoSEQ multiplex PCR, lists solely in-frame clones and lacks some. The data hold tens of thousands of clones, with over 80% observed a single time. The V and J genes are TRBV7-2 and TRBJ2-1; 14 positions match TRBD2. The material sequenced was CD4+ or CD8+ T cells sorted from blood, taken in a trial of the OX40 agonist ivuxolimab. The receptor was derived from an adult with an advanced solid tumor such as melanoma, head and neck, liver or kidney cancer. The CDR3 loop reads CASSLPGTSGSNEQFF. Written as DNA, the CDR3 is TGTGCCAGCAGTCTTCCCGGGACTAGCGGGAGCAATGAGCAGTTCTTC.